This record looks at one T cell receptor (beta chain) sequence and its context. Its antigen is not known. These data are taken from a study of CD8 T cells in ankylosing spondylitis. Whole-study findings and limits: Typical of ankylosing spondylitis blood, it appeared, was a TCR beta motif of under 10 highly homologous variants. Clones linked to disease were reported to show significant enrichment in matched ankylosing spondylitis synovial fluid. Certain motif variants had earlier appeared in reactive arthritis synovial fluid and blood.

Trimming stripped 0 bases from V and 1 base from J, with 6 bases between. The CDR3 consists of 14 residues. CDR1 is LNHNV and CDR2 is YYDKDF in the germline V gene (reference sequence). Construction of TCR beta libraries was performed using quantitative 5'-RACE with molecular barcodes. TCRdb re-called the 5' RACE reads with MiXCR, one entry per CDR3 protein. The data contain almost 400,000 distinct CDR3 sequences, around 22% of them singletons. V is TRBV15 and J is TRBJ2-5; D gene uncertain. The sequenced sample consisted of blood, either unsorted or a sorted T cell fraction (not recorded which). This clonotype originated in a male donor with ankylosing spondylitis. The CDR3 DNA reads as TGTGCCACCAGCAGAGATAGAGGCCAAGAGACCCAGTACTTC. Its protein product is CATSRDRGQETQYF.